This T cell receptor (beta chain) is from a study of T cells in Graves' hyperthyroidism and ophthalmopathy. The CDR3 contains 15 residues. V lost 5 bases to trimming and J lost 4 bases; unmatched junction nucleotides: 7. The germline V gene has CDR1 MNHNS and CDR2 SASEGT. Amplification of TCR beta CDR3 regions used RNA as the template. The HTBI primer set served for first-round RT-PCR of the TCR CDR3. TCRdb re-called the multiplex PCR reads through MiXCR, storing one row per CDR3 protein. The sample has around 340,000 distinct CDR3 sequences, 15% to 20% seen once. Ten or more counts support this clonotype. Its target is not known. Findings and caveats of the study: By a 13 V-J model, ophthalmopathy was set apart from stable hyperthyroidism.

Absent ophthalmopathy progression within 18 months defined stable Graves' hyperthyroidism. The sequence was collected from a woman aged 45-60 years with Graves' hyperthyroidism. Input material: blood. The chain has TRBV6-1 and TRBJ2-5, with 10 bases lining up with TRBD2. CDR3 bases: TGTGCCAGCAGTTTCAGCGGGGGGGCGGGAGAGACCCAGTACTTC. It yields the protein CASSFSGGAGETQYF.